This entry concerns a single TCR beta chain. Its antigen remains unknown. The CDR3 loop spans 17 amino acids. Germline V gives CDR1 ENHRY, CDR2 SYGVKD. V was clipped by 6 bases and J by 0 bases; unmatched bases: 8. The data were taken from a study of shared clonotypes between healthy human individuals. Some clones are missing from TCRdb's copy, which holds only in-frame ones; the method was immunoSEQ multiplex PCR. The table includes some 2,000,000 clones, 85% to 95% detected once. Points from the study as a whole: Shared across a few donors were around 4.7% of the naive CD4 clonotypes. Generation probabilities were higher for clonotypes shared across all four sorted-subset donors than for unshared ones.

The chain combines TRBV10-3 with TRBJ2-2; 9 bases match TRBD2. The specimen was naive CD4+ T cells sorted from blood. Indicated subset: CD45RA+ positively selected. This sequence originates from a young man in good health. CDR3 in amino acids: CAIRSTSGRANTGELFF. CDR3 DNA: TGTGCCATCAGATCGACTAGCGGTCGCGCGAACACCGGGGAGCTGTTTTTT.